The clone carrying this T cell receptor (beta chain) was detected only once. The CDR3 contains 14 residues. Looked up from germline, CDR1 is SGHTA and CDR2 is FQGNSA. V trimming: 6 bases; J trimming: 7 bases; junction bases outside the gene matches: 7. The data belong to a study of blood T cell repertoires in COVID-19. Across the study: Samples of COVID-19 (acute and convalescent) were obtained from the United States, Italy and Spain. In each case, the material was cDNA or gDNA derived from T cells, B-cell-depleted T cells, or PBMCs.

In the authors' methods: It was from reference gene primer amplification that nucleated cell counts were estimated. Assay used: immunoSEQ multiplex PCR; TCRdb lists only in-frame clones, some missing. The V and J calls and clone size were taken over from that table, and D and trimming were inferred from the DNA. Of approximately 140,000 clones in the sample, around 80% were seen once. The V and J genes are TRBV7-2 and TRBJ1-4, with TRBD1 matching over 8 bases. Sequencing was done on a sample of peripheral blood. The TCR originated in a woman of 80 years or more in a cohort sampled during active or convalescent COVID-19. The CDR3 is CASSSDRGSEKLFF. Written as DNA, the CDR3 is TGTGCCAGCAGTTCAGACAGGGGAAGTGAAAAACTGTTTTTT.